Listed here are 11 T cell receptor beta chains from one sample, sequenced in a study of vaccination effects on CD4 cells after COVID-19. At the end of about 9 days of culture, CD4+ T cells were isolated. Two-dose vaccination with either BNT162b2 or mRNA-1273 was given to the participants. Their antigens are not known. Clones were read by immunoSEQ multiplex PCR, and TCRdb kept only the in-frame ones, dropping some. The data contain about 45,000 clones, around 70% of them singletons. The sample was CD4+ T cells from PBMCs cultured without peptide, taken after COVID-19 vaccination. These receptors all stem from a human donor who received a COVID-19 vaccine.

The V and J genes are TRBV2 and TRBJ1-1, with a possible D match to TRBD1 (5 bases). Germline CDR1 is SNHLY and CDR2 is FYNNEI. This CDR3 has 14 amino acids. Deletions cut 3 bases from V and 0 bases from J, with 8 bases between. This CDR3 is CASSENRLNTEAFF. CDR3 coding DNA: TGTGCCAGCAGTGAGAACAGGCTGAACACTGAAGCTTTCTTT.

This chain connects TRBV4-2 to TRBJ1-1; 8 bases align to TRBD1. CDR3 length: 15 amino acids. The J segment lost 0 bases and the V segment lost 4 bases, leaving 4 bases of the junction unmatched. Per the germline V gene, CDR1 is LGHNA and CDR2 is YNFKEQ. CDR3 in DNA: TGTGCCAGCAGCCGCGGACAGGGTATGAACACTGAAGCTTTCTTT. Its translation is CASSRGQGMNTEAFF.

The genes are TRBV19 and TRBJ1-5; 8 positions agree with TRBD1. The germline CDR1 and CDR2 sequences are LNHDA and SQIVND (reference sequence). Germline trimming cut 6 bases from V and 1 base from J; bases unmatched to any gene: 5. CDR3 length: 15 amino acids. The CDR3 sequence is CASRPDRVSNQPQHF. The DNA for the CDR3 is TGTGCCAGTAGACCGGACAGGGTCAGCAATCAGCCCCAGCATTTT.

This clone is a singleton in its sample. J is TRBJ2-1 and V is TRBV19, with 10 bases matching TRBD2. The CDR3 has 18 residues. Per germline, CDR1 LNHDA and CDR2 SQIVND (reference sequence). Germline trimming cut 2 bases from V and 5 bases from J; bases unmatched to any gene: 12. DNA for the CDR3: TGTGCCAGTAGTATATTTCGGCCTAGCGGGAGTCTACACAATGAGCAGTTCTTC. Amino acids: CASSIFRPSGSLHNEQFF.

This sequence joins TRBV20-1 and TRBJ1-2; the D is unclear. V was shortened by 4 bases and J by 6 bases, with 9 bases between the two germline ends. The length of the CDR3 is 11 residues. In germline, CDR1 is DFQATT, CDR2 SNEGSKA (reference sequence). CDR3 coding DNA: TGCAGTGCTAACGACTGGGATGGCTACACCTTC. Residues: CSANDWDGYTF.

This clone was recorded a few times. The rearrangement uses TRBV7-8 and TRBJ2-1; TRBD2 matches 9 bases. Germline trimming cut 1 base from V and 1 base from J; bases unmatched to any gene: 8. Germline CDR1 is SGHVS and CDR2 is FQNEAQ. The CDR3 spans 18 residues. The CDR3 DNA reads TGTGCCAGCAGCTTAGTTGGTAGCGGGAGTTGGTCCTACAATGAGCAGTTCTTC. As protein: CASSLVGSGSWSYNEQFF.

The chain uses TRBV7-9 and TRBJ2-5; D may be TRBD2 (5 bases). Germline V CDR1 and CDR2: SEHNR, FQNEAQ (reference sequence). CDR3 length: 13 residues. Trimming took off 0 bases at V and 5 bases at J, with 7 bases between the two ends. CDR3 DNA: TGTGCCAGCAGCTTAGCCGGGATTGAGACCCAGTACTTC. Its translation: CASSLAGIETQYF.

The rearrangement joins TRBV11-2 to TRBJ2-1, with TRBD2 matching over 7 bases. The CDR3 spans 13 residues. Germline V gives CDR1 SGHAT, CDR2 FQNNGV. With 1 base clipped from V and 9 bases from J, the junction kept 3 bases outside the gene matches. CDR3 sequence reads: CASSLGTSVEQFF. The DNA for the CDR3 is TGTGCCAGCAGCTTAGGGACTAGTGTTGAGCAGTTCTTC. Based on the CDR3 plus reference TRBV11-2 and TRBJ2-1, the full variable domain is EAGVAQSPRYKIIEKRQSVAFWCNPISGHATLYWYQQILGQGPKLLIQFQNNGVVDDSQLPKDRFSAERLKGVDSTLKIQPAKLEDSAVYLCASSLGTSVEQFFGPGTRLTVL.

The V call is TRBV18, the J call TRBJ1-3, with D perhaps TRBD1 (5 bases). Trimming took 3 bases from V and 1 from J, leaving 13 bases between them. The germline CDR1 and CDR2 sequences are KGHSH and LQKENI. The length of the CDR3 is 16 residues. CDR3 sequence reads: CASSPRDPLSGNTIYF. In nucleotides, the CDR3 is TGTGCCAGCTCACCTCGGGACCCTCTGTCTGGAAACACCATATATTTT.

This clone has a handful of counts. The rearrangement joins TRBV19 to TRBJ1-6, with D perhaps TRBD1 (5 bases). V lost 4 bases, J lost 7 bases, and 11 bases lay in between. CDR1 and CDR2 from the germline V gene are LNHDA and SQIVND (reference sequence). There are 14 residues in the CDR3. The CDR3 DNA sequence: TGTGCCAGTAGTAGGGACTTAAGGAATTCACCCCTCCACTTT. It is translated as CASSRDLRNSPLHF.

The chain joins TRBV24-1 to TRBJ2-3, with TRBD1 as a possible D gene (6 bases). The germline CDR1 and CDR2 sequences are KGHDR and SFDVKD. Trimming took off 6 bases at V and 4 bases at J, with 13 bases between the two ends. The CDR3 extends over 14 amino acids. In DNA form, the CDR3 reads TGTGCCACCAGTTCTCCGTCAGGGGCAGATACGCAGTATTTT. Translating it yields CATSSPSGADTQYF.